These T cell receptor beta chains were read from a single sample in a study of OX40 agonist ivuxolimab in advanced cancers. The data were produced by immunoSEQ multiplex PCR, yet TCRdb's version contains in-frame clones alone and is incomplete. The table lists about 40,000 clones, around 82% of them singletons, with about 2% in the top ten. Sequencing was performed on CD4+ or CD8+ T cells sorted from blood, taken in a trial of the OX40 agonist ivuxolimab. Every receptor here comes from an adult with an advanced solid tumor such as melanoma, head and neck, liver or kidney cancer. CDR3s include the opening cysteine and the closing phenylalanine or tryptophan. A D gene is named only where the DNA matches it firmly. For some rows the clone size is stated as once, few or many, or as a class when expanded; others skip it.

V gene: TRBV19
D gene: TRBD1
clone size: .
J gene: TRBJ1-5
CDR3 protein: CASSVRGQHNQPQHF
CDR3 DNA: TGTGCCAGTAGCGTACGGGGACAGCACAATCAGCCCCAGCATTTT

V gene: TRBV19
D gene: .
clone size: .
J gene: TRBJ2-7
CDR3 protein: CASRQDPRGPNEQYF
CDR3 DNA: TGTGCCAGTAGGCAAGACCCCAGGGGTCCCAACGAGCAGTACTTC

V gene: TRBV18
D gene: .
clone size: .
J gene: TRBJ1-3
CDR3 protein: CASSPGDTIYF
CDR3 DNA: TGTGCCAGCTCACCGGGGGACACCATATATTTT

V gene: TRBV5-4
D gene: .
clone size: .
J gene: TRBJ2-3
CDR3 protein: CASSRGGKDTQYF
CDR3 DNA: TGTGCCAGCAGCAGGGGGGGGAAAGATACGCAGTATTTT

V gene: TRBV21-1
D gene: .
clone size: .
J gene: TRBJ2-7
CDR3 protein: CASIRQLSYEQYF
CDR3 DNA: TGTGCCAGCATAAGACAGCTTTCCTACGAGCAGTACTTC

V gene: TRBV19
D gene: TRBD1
clone size: .
J gene: TRBJ1-1
CDR3 protein: CASSVTGGTEAFF
CDR3 DNA: TGTGCCAGTAGTGTAACAGGGGGGACTGAAGCTTTCTTT

V gene: TRBV19
D gene: .
clone size: .
J gene: TRBJ1-2
CDR3 protein: CASSRDRVYGYTF
CDR3 DNA: TGTGCCAGTAGTCGTGACAGAGTCTATGGCTACACCTTC

V gene: TRBV28
D gene: TRBD1
clone size: .
J gene: TRBJ1-2
CDR3 protein: CASSLAEDRRIYGYTF
CDR3 DNA: TGTGCCAGCAGTTTGGCGGAGGACAGGAGAATCTATGGCTACACCTTC

V gene: TRBV18
D gene: .
clone size: .
J gene: TRBJ1-5
CDR3 protein: CASSPTGSVNQPQHF
CDR3 DNA: TGTGCCAGCTCACCAACGGGATCCGTCAATCAGCCCCAGCATTTT

V gene: TRBV4-1
D gene: .
clone size: .
J gene: TRBJ2-7
CDR3 protein: CASSRYREGYEQYF
CDR3 DNA: TGCGCCAGCAGCCGATACAGGGAGGGGTACGAGCAGTACTTC

V gene: TRBV6-6
D gene: .
clone size: .
J gene: TRBJ1-3
CDR3 protein: CASSKAGNTIYF
CDR3 DNA: TGTGCCAGCAGTAAGGCGGGAAACACCATATATTTT

V gene: TRBV2
D gene: TRBD1
clone size: .
J gene: TRBJ1-2
CDR3 protein: CASRTGQGMDYTF
CDR3 DNA: TGTGCCAGCAGAACGGGACAGGGTATGGACTACACCTTC

V gene: TRBV7-2
D gene: TRBD1
clone size: .
J gene: TRBJ2-5
CDR3 protein: CASRKTGALQETQYF
CDR3 DNA: TGTGCCAGCAGAAAGACAGGGGCCCTCCAAGAGACCCAGTACTTC

V gene: TRBV10-2
D gene: .
clone size: once
J gene: TRBJ2-3
CDR3 protein: CASSEGLGGQGTQYF
CDR3 DNA: TGCGCCAGCAGTGAGGGATTAGGGGGGCAGGGTACGCAGTATTTT

V gene: TRBV7-8
D gene: TRBD2
clone size: .
J gene: TRBJ2-4
CDR3 protein: CASSLERQGRLAGVAKNIQYF
CDR3 DNA: TGTGCCAGCAGCTTAGAGCGCCAGGGGAGACTAGCGGGAGTAGCCAAAAACATTCAGTACTTC

V gene: TRBV11-3
D gene: .
clone size: .
J gene: TRBJ2-3
CDR3 protein: CASSLGAQISTDTQYF
CDR3 DNA: TGTGCCAGCAGCCTCGGCGCGCAGATTAGCACAGATACGCAGTATTTT

V gene: TRBV9
D gene: TRBD2
clone size: .
J gene: TRBJ2-1
CDR3 protein: CASSVASGGRSSYNEQFF
CDR3 DNA: TGTGCCAGCAGCGTAGCTAGCGGGGGGAGGAGCTCCTACAATGAGCAGTTCTTC

V gene: TRBV21-1
D gene: .
clone size: .
J gene: TRBJ1-1
CDR3 protein: CASKGGLETEAFF
CDR3 DNA: TGTGCCAGCAAAGGGGGGCTCGAGACTGAAGCTTTCTTT

V gene: TRBV16
D gene: .
clone size: .
J gene: TRBJ1-4
CDR3 protein: CASSQSTSTNEKLFF
CDR3 DNA: TGTGCCAGCAGCCAATCGACCTCAACTAATGAAAAACTGTTTTTT

V gene: TRBV9
D gene: TRBD1
clone size: once
J gene: TRBJ1-5
CDR3 protein: CASSRDRCKCQPQHF
CDR3 DNA: TGTGCCAGCAGCCGGGACAGGTGTAAGTGTCAGCCCCAGCATTTT

V gene: TRBV28
D gene: TRBD1
clone size: few
J gene: TRBJ1-2
CDR3 protein: CASSSSDRGIQRNYGYTF
CDR3 DNA: TGTGCCAGCAGCTCTTCGGACAGGGGGATTCAGAGAAACTATGGCTACACCTTC

V gene: TRBV2
D gene: .
clone size: .
J gene: TRBJ2-7
CDR3 protein: CAVEDMSYEQYF
CDR3 DNA: TGTGCCGTGGAGGACATGTCCTACGAGCAGTACTTC

V gene: TRBV9
D gene: TRBD2
clone size: .
J gene: TRBJ2-3
CDR3 protein: CASSPRDYITDTQYF
CDR3 DNA: TGTGCCAGCAGCCCCCGGGACTACATCACAGATACGCAGTATTTT

V gene: TRBV28
D gene: .
clone size: .
J gene: TRBJ2-5
CDR3 protein: CASGQETQYF
CDR3 DNA: TGTGCCAGCGGTCAAGAGACCCAGTACTTC

V gene: TRBV19
D gene: TRBD1
clone size: .
J gene: TRBJ1-4
CDR3 protein: CASSMRRTGGEKLFF
CDR3 DNA: TGTGCCAGTAGTATGAGGCGGACAGGCGGTGAAAAACTGTTTTTT

V gene: TRBV6-6
D gene: .
clone size: .
J gene: TRBJ1-1
CDR3 protein: CASIGRTEAFF
CDR3 DNA: TGTGCCAGCATTGGGAGGACTGAAGCTTTCTTT

V gene: TRBV9
D gene: .
clone size: .
J gene: TRBJ1-4
CDR3 protein: CASSPNGRTNEKLFF
CDR3 DNA: TGTGCCAGCAGCCCGAACGGGAGAACTAATGAAAAACTGTTTTTT

V gene: TRBV11-3
D gene: TRBD1
clone size: once
J gene: TRBJ1-3
CDR3 protein: CASSPGQGPGNTIYF
CDR3 DNA: TGTGCCAGCAGCCCGGGACAGGGACCTGGAAACACCATATATTTT

V gene: TRBV28
D gene: .
clone size: once
J gene: TRBJ2-2
CDR3 protein: CASSSNIGELFF
CDR3 DNA: TGTGCCAGCAGTTCTAATATCGGGGAGCTGTTTTTT

V gene: TRBV5-4
D gene: TRBD1
clone size: .
J gene: TRBJ1-1
CDR3 protein: CASSPRTGENTEAFF
CDR3 DNA: TGTGCCAGCAGCCCCCGGACAGGAGAGAACACTGAAGCTTTCTTT

V gene: TRBV19
D gene: .
clone size: once
J gene: TRBJ1-5
CDR3 protein: CASSIGRLVISNQPQHF
CDR3 DNA: TGTGCCAGTAGTATAGGTCGACTCGTTATTAGCAATCAGCCCCAGCATTTT

V gene: TRBV5-6
D gene: .
clone size: .
J gene: TRBJ2-2
CDR3 protein: CASSPPGPGASGELFF
CDR3 DNA: TGTGCCAGCAGCCCCCCGGGTCCGGGGGCCTCCGGGGAGCTGTTTTTT

V gene: TRBV28
D gene: .
clone size: few
J gene: TRBJ2-5
CDR3 protein: CASSRGTQYF
CDR3 DNA: TGTGCCAGCAGCCGTGGGACCCAGTACTTC

V gene: TRBV7-6
D gene: .
clone size: .
J gene: TRBJ2-2
CDR3 protein: CASSFDSLNTGELFF
CDR3 DNA: TGTGCCAGCAGCTTCGACTCCCTTAACACCGGGGAGCTGTTTTTT

V gene: TRBV28
D gene: .
clone size: .
J gene: TRBJ2-1
CDR3 protein: CASKLDRNEQFF
CDR3 DNA: TGTGCCAGCAAACTAGACCGTAATGAGCAGTTCTTC

V gene: TRBV2
D gene: TRBD1
clone size: .
J gene: TRBJ1-2
CDR3 protein: CASSESTGANYGYTF
CDR3 DNA: TGTGCCAGCAGTGAAAGCACAGGGGCGAACTATGGCTACACCTTC

V gene: TRBV18
D gene: .
clone size: once
J gene: TRBJ2-7
CDR3 protein: CASSGTSYEQYF
CDR3 DNA: TGTGCCAGCTCAGGGACATCCTACGAGCAGTACTTC

V gene: TRBV30
D gene: TRBD1
clone size: .
J gene: TRBJ2-3
CDR3 protein: CACPGGVDTQYF
CDR3 DNA: TGTGCCTGCCCAGGGGGCGTGGATACGCAGTATTTT

V gene: TRBV28
D gene: TRBD1
clone size: few
J gene: TRBJ1-4
CDR3 protein: CASGTVVIEKLFF
CDR3 DNA: TGTGCCAGCGGGACAGTTGTGATTGAAAAACTGTTTTTT

V gene: TRBV5-8
D gene: TRBD2
clone size: .
J gene: TRBJ2-4
CDR3 protein: CASSLFLAGGYIQYF
CDR3 DNA: TGTGCCAGCAGCTTATTTCTAGCGGGAGGTTACATTCAGTACTTC

V gene: TRBV5-4
D gene: TRBD2
clone size: .
J gene: TRBJ2-1
CDR3 protein: CASSTDRRGGNEQLF
CDR3 DNA: TGTGCCAGCAGCACGGACCGCCGGGGAGGGAATGAGCAGCTCTTC

V gene: TRBV28
D gene: TRBD1
clone size: once
J gene: TRBJ1-2
CDR3 protein: CASYDQGAGNTF
CDR3 DNA: TGTGCCAGCTACGATCAGGGGGCAGGGAATACCTTC

V gene: TRBV19
D gene: .
clone size: .
J gene: TRBJ1-1
CDR3 protein: CASKGGYTEAFF
CDR3 DNA: TGTGCCAGTAAGGGGGGGTACACTGAAGCTTTCTTT

V gene: TRBV14
D gene: .
clone size: once
J gene: TRBJ2-1
CDR3 protein: CASSQEVSHRVINEQFF
CDR3 DNA: TGTGCCAGCAGCCAAGAGGTCAGCCACAGGGTAATAAATGAGCAGTTCTTC